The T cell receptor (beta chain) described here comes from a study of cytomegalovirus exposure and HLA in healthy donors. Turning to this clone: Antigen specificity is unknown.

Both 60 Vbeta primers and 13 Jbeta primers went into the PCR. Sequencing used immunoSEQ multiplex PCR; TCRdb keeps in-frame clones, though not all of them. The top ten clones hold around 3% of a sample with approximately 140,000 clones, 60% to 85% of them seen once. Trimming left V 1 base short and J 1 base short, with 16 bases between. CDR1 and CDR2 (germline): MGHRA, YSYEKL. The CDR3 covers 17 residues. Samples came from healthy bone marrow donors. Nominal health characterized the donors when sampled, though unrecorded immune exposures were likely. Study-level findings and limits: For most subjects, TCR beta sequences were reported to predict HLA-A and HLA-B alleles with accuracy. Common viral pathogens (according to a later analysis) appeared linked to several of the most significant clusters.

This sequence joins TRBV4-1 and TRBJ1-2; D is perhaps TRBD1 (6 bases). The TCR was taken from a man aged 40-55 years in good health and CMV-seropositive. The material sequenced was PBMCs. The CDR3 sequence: CASSQAPSGGVNYGYTF. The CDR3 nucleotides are TGCGCCAGCAGCCAAGCTCCCTCGGGGGGCGTTAACTATGGCTACACCTTC.